Presented here are 31 T cell receptor beta chains from one specimen sequenced in a study of OX40 agonist ivuxolimab in advanced cancers. This table comes from immunoSEQ multiplex PCR, and its TCRdb copy is limited to in-frame clones, with some not included. The sample contains tens of thousands of clones, 80% to 95% of which appear only once. The sample in question was CD4+ or CD8+ T cells sorted from blood, obtained in a trial of the OX40 agonist ivuxolimab. Every receptor here comes from an adult with an advanced solid tumor such as melanoma, head and neck, liver or kidney cancer.

The rearrangement uses TRBV4-1 and TRBJ2-7; D uncertain. Trimming shortened V by 3 bases and J by 7 bases, and 10 bases separated the two germline ends. The CDR3 loop spans 12 amino acids. Per the germline V gene, CDR1 is MGHRA and CDR2 is YSYEKL. CDR3 DNA: TGCGCCAGCAGCCACAATATGGAAGAGCAGTACTTC. Translated, it gives CASSHNMEEQYF.

Comments on this clone: A junction boundary mismatches the germline segment, possibly from a read error. The J gene is TRBJ2-2, the V gene TRBV6-5; D tentatively fits TRBD1 or TRBD2 (6 bases each). The CDR3 has 14 amino acids. The V gene's germline CDR1 is MNHEY and CDR2 SVGAGI. The CDR3 here is CAISEGGNTGELFF. CDR3 bases: TGTGCCATCAGTGAGGGGGGGAACACCGGGGAGCTGTTTTTT.

V usage is TRBV7-9 and J usage is TRBJ2-5; 9 bases are a match to TRBD2. V lost 3 bases and J lost 4; bases outside the gene matches: 9. Germline V lookup: CDR1 SEHNR, CDR2 FQNEAQ (reference sequence). The CDR3 extends over 16 amino acids. CDR3 protein: CASSLGLAGEVETQYF. As DNA, the CDR3 is TGTGCCAGCAGCTTGGGATTAGCGGGAGAGGTAGAGACCCAGTACTTC.

The chain employs TRBV6-5 and TRBJ2-7; 10 bases align to TRBD2. The germline V gene encodes CDR1 MNHEY and CDR2 SVGAGI. The CDR3 consists of 14 residues. J was trimmed by 5 bases and V by 4 bases; bases with no gene match: 5. Here the CDR3 reads CASSSSGSVDEQYF. CDR3 nucleotides: TGTGCCAGCAGTTCTAGCGGGAGCGTCGACGAGCAGTACTTC.

This chain joins TRBV7-9 and TRBJ2-3, with TRBD2 matching over 14 bases. Per the germline V gene, CDR1 is SEHNR and CDR2 is FQNEAQ (reference sequence). Trimming removed 5 bases from V and 6 bases from J; junction bases left unmatched: 7. The CDR3 is 16 residues long. The CDR3 loop is CASSRGTSGSTDTQYF. The CDR3 nucleotides are TGTGCCAGCAGCAGAGGGACTAGCGGGAGTACGGATACGCAGTATTTT.

This chain joins TRBV7-9 and TRBJ2-7; 8 nucleotides match TRBD1. This CDR3 contains 14 residues. Germline-derived CDR1 and CDR2 are SEHNR and FQNEAQ (reference sequence). Unmatched junction bases numbered 8, after V lost 7 bases and J lost 3 bases. In nucleotides, the CDR3 is TGTGCCAGCACCTCCGGGACAGGATACTACGAGCAGTACTTC. As protein: CASTSGTGYYEQYF. Full variable domain (remainder filled in from reference TRBV7-9 and TRBJ2-7): DTGVSQNPRHKITKRGQNVTFRCDPISEHNRLYWYRQTLGQGPEFLTYFQNEAQLEKSRLLSDRFSAERPKGSFSTLEIQRTEQGDSAMYLCASTSGTGYYEQYFGPGTRLTVT.

This sequence joins TRBV27 and TRBJ2-6; weak D call: TRBD2 (6 bases). This CDR3 has 15 residues. The V gene lost 2 bases and the J gene lost 2 bases, with 7 bases spanning the gap. CDR1 and CDR2 (germline): MNHEY, SMNVEV (reference sequence). The CDR3 protein is CASSLGGAGANVLTF. The CDR3 DNA reads as TGTGCCAGCAGTTTAGGCGGGGCTGGGGCCAACGTCCTGACTTTC.

This chain uses TRBV27 with TRBJ1-2, with D possibly being TRBD1 (6 bases). The CDR3 is made up of 14 amino acids. Germline V CDR1 and CDR2: MNHEY, SMNVEV (reference sequence). Trimming removed 5 bases at V and 3 bases at J, with 13 bases between. CDR3: CASSPLGGDYGYTF. In nucleotides, the CDR3 is TGTGCCAGCAGTCCTCTAGGGGGAGACTATGGCTACACCTTC.

The chain employs TRBV6-1 and TRBJ2-4; TRBD2 agrees at 7 bases. V dropped 9 bases and J dropped 3; count of bases not matched to a gene: 11. The CDR3 runs to 15 residues. CDR1 and CDR2 from the germline V gene are MNHNS and SASEGT. CDR3 protein: CASGPGTTLKNIQYF. The CDR3, as DNA: TGTGCCAGTGGGCCCGGGACTACCCTCAAAAACATTCAGTACTTC.

The rearrangement uses TRBV9 and TRBJ2-2; tentative D call: TRBD2 (6 bases). Trimming shortened V by 5 bases and J by 3 bases, and 14 bases separated the two germline ends. This CDR3 has 15 residues. Per germline, CDR1 SGDLS and CDR2 YYNGEE. CDR3 amino acids: CASSLGLRDTGELFF. CDR3 nucleotides: TGTGCCAGCAGTCTAGGACTACGGGACACCGGGGAGCTGTTTTTT.

The chain couples TRBV7-8 to TRBJ1-5; no clear D gene. The CDR3 totals 14 residues. Per the germline V gene, CDR1 is SGHVS and CDR2 is FQNEAQ. V gave up 1 base and J gave up 0 bases, with 4 bases separating them. The CDR3, as DNA: TGTGCCAGCAGCTTAGGTTATAGCAATCAGCCCCAGCATTTT. It codes for CASSLGYSNQPQHF.

About this clone itself: Germline is not matched at one junction end, which may reflect a read error. This chain joins TRBV28 and TRBJ2-7, with TRBD2 identical over 14 bases. Germline V gene sequence: CDR1 MDHEN, CDR2 SYDVKM. This CDR3 comprises 14 residues. The CDR3: CASSPGTSGRNQNF. Written as DNA, the CDR3 is TGTGCCAGCAGTCCCGGGACTAGCGGGAGAAATCAAAACTTC.

The chain combines TRBV5-4 with TRBJ2-7, with D perhaps TRBD1 or TRBD2 (5 bases each). The CDR3 extends over 17 amino acids. Trimming stripped 2 bases from V and 6 bases from J, with 24 bases between. Germline values: CDR1 SGHNT, CDR2 YYREEE (reference sequence). CDR3 DNA sequence: TGTGCCAGCAGCTTTGAGGTCCGGAGCATCGGGGCGGCCGAGCAGTACTTC. Amino acids: CASSFEVRSIGAAEQYF.

V usage is TRBV27 and J usage is TRBJ1-2; unclear D gene. This CDR3 is 14 amino acids long. Germline CDR1 is MNHEY and CDR2 is SMNVEV (reference sequence). V lost 5 bases to trimming and J lost 0 bases, with 10 bases between them. The CDR3 sequence: CASSGTRANYGYTF. DNA of the CDR3: TGTGCCAGCAGTGGTACAAGAGCTAACTATGGCTACACCTTC.

The chain joins TRBV2 to TRBJ2-2, with 10 bases matching TRBD2. J gave up 0 bases and V 6 bases, and 10 bases lay outside the gene matches. This CDR3 is 18 amino acids long. Looked up from germline, CDR1 is SNHLY and CDR2 is FYNNEI. CDR3 loop: CASSSFALAGANTGELFF. DNA of the CDR3: TGTGCCAGCAGCTCCTTTGCCCTAGCGGGAGCGAACACCGGGGAGCTGTTTTTT.

The chain has TRBV28 and TRBJ2-7; 8 nucleotides agree with TRBD1. Germline CDR1 MDHEN, CDR2 SYDVKM. The CDR3 covers 16 residues. V lost 5 bases, J lost 0 bases, and 9 bases stayed unmatched. DNA of the CDR3: TGTGCCAGCAGTAACCTCCCGGGACAGGTCTCCTACGAGCAGTACTTC. This codes for CASSNLPGQVSYEQYF.

This clone was observed once. The chain joins TRBV14 to TRBJ1-2, with D possibly matching TRBD1 (5 bases). Germline V gene data show CDR1 as SGHDN and CDR2 as FVKESK. This CDR3 spans 15 amino acids. The ends were cut back, 6 bases at V and 3 bases at J, with 17 bases in the middle. CDR3 DNA: TGTGCCAGCAGTCCTCTTGGTTGGGGGGACTATGGCTACACCTTC. This gives the protein CASSPLGWGDYGYTF.

The sample holds many counts of this clone. Other DNA sequences in the sample encode the same CDR3. The chain is built from TRBV11-3 and TRBJ2-5; D is ambiguous. The CDR3 runs to 12 residues. Germline CDR1 is SGHNT and CDR2 is YENEEA. V was clipped by 3 bases and J by 5 bases, with 7 bases between them. CDR3 bases: TGTGCCAGCAGCTTCCCACAGGAGACCCAGTACTTC. As protein: CASSFPQETQYF.

Notes on this clone: One junction end disagrees with the germline gene, perhaps due to a read error. The chain links TRBV7-7 to TRBJ2-1, with a tentative D call TRBD1 (6 bases). CDR1 and CDR2 (germline): SSHAT, FNYEAQ (reference sequence). The CDR3 runs to 13 residues. The CDR3 nucleotides read TGTGCTAGCAGCTTAGTGGGGGCCTCCGAGCAGTTCTTC. Its protein is CASSLVGASEQFF.

J is TRBJ2-3 and V is TRBV7-6; 8 positions match TRBD2. The germline CDR1 and CDR2 sequences are SGHVS and FNYEAQ. J lost 5 bases, V lost 1 base, and 5 bases had no gene match. The CDR3 consists of 15 residues. The CDR3 DNA reads TGTGCCAGCAGCTTAGACCCGACTAGCGTAGATACGCAGTATTTT. This codes for CASSLDPTSVDTQYF.

The V gene is TRBV6-6, the J gene TRBJ2-2; D ambiguous. Germline V CDR1 and CDR2: MNHNY, SVGAGI (reference sequence). Trimming cost V 5 bases and J 2 bases, with 9 bases left between them. The CDR3 loop spans 14 amino acids. CDR3 protein: CASSAPPNTGELFF. CDR3 sequence (DNA): TGTGCCAGCAGTGCCCCTCCAAACACCGGGGAGCTGTTTTTT.

This clone was seen only a few times. The chain links TRBV18 to TRBJ2-4; possibly TRBD1 or TRBD2 for D (6 bases each). Germline values: CDR1 KGHSH, CDR2 LQKENI. V lost 8 bases and J lost 8, with 16 bases in between. The CDR3 covers 13 residues. The CDR3 DNA follows: TGTGCCAGCACAGGATGGGGGGCGGACATTCAGTACTTC. It yields the protein CASTGWGADIQYF.

V and J are TRBV11-3 and TRBJ2-1, with 14 bases identical to TRBD2. The germline V gene encodes CDR1 SGHNT and CDR2 YENEEA. The CDR3 is made up of 17 amino acids. V shed 5 bases and J 7 bases; nucleotides not matched to a gene: 10. CDR3 DNA sequence: TGTGCCAGCAGCCCACGGGGACTAGCGGGAGCTGTTAATGAGCAGTTCTTC. It translates to CASSPRGLAGAVNEQFF.

The chain couples TRBV6-1 to TRBJ2-3, with D perhaps matching TRBD1 (6 bases). This CDR3 contains 14 residues. V shed 8 bases and J shed 2 bases, with 14 bases lying between them. Germline V gene sequence: CDR1 MNHNS, CDR2 SASEGT. The CDR3 DNA reads as TGTGCCAGCGGGCCAACAGGGCCCACAGATACGCAGTATTTT. Protein product: CASGPTGPTDTQYF.

The J gene is TRBJ2-5, the V gene TRBV19, with D uncertain. The germline V gene encodes CDR1 LNHDA and CDR2 SQIVND (reference sequence). Trimming stripped 5 bases from V and 3 bases from J, with 10 bases between. This CDR3 spans 13 amino acids. DNA of the CDR3: TGTGCCAGTAGTTGGGTAATAGAAGAGACCCAGTACTTC. Translating gives CASSWVIEETQYF.

This CDR3 reads CASSPSHSYEQYF. The CDR3, as DNA: TGTGCCAGCAGCCCCTCCCACAGCTACGAGCAGTACTTC. The genes are TRBV9 and TRBJ2-7; D is unresolved. With 4 bases removed from V and 3 bases from J, the gap between germline ends came to 11 bases. The germline V gene encodes CDR1 SGDLS and CDR2 YYNGEE. The CDR3 extends over 13 amino acids. Full variable domain (missing parts from reference TRBV9 and TRBJ2-7): DSGVTQTPKHLITATGQRVTLRCSPRSGDLSVYWYQQSLDQGLQFLIQYYNGEERAKGNILERFSAQQFPDLHSELNLSSLELGDSALYFCASSPSHSYEQYFGPGTRLTVT.

This chain joins TRBV7-9 and TRBJ2-5, with 7 positions matching TRBD1. The germline CDR1 and CDR2 sequences are SEHNR and FQNEAQ (reference sequence). The CDR3 contains 14 residues. V lost 3 bases and J lost 1; bases outside the gene matches: 2. The DNA of the CDR3 is TGTGCCAGCAGCTTTCAGGGGGTCCAAGAGACCCAGTACTTC. Translated, it gives CASSFQGVQETQYF.

The rearrangement links TRBV5-4 to TRBJ2-1; TRBD2 is a possible D gene (5 bases). Looked up from germline, CDR1 is SGHNT and CDR2 is YYREEE (reference sequence). Trimming took off 8 bases at V and 0 bases at J, with 12 bases between the two ends. The CDR3 runs to 14 residues. The CDR3 region is CASSIASSYNEQFF. CDR3 nucleotide sequence: TGTGCCAGTTCCATAGCGAGCTCCTACAATGAGCAGTTCTTC.

The rearrangement joins TRBV7-9 to TRBJ2-2; 9 bases match TRBD2. CDR3 size: 18 residues. Germline V lookup: CDR1 SEHNR, CDR2 FQNEAQ (reference sequence). V trimming: 4 bases; J trimming: 0 bases; junction bases outside the gene matches: 9. The CDR3 loop reads CASSSSAGGITNTGELFF. The CDR3 bases are TGTGCCAGCAGCTCTAGCGCGGGGGGGATAACGAACACCGGGGAGCTGTTTTTT. Looking up the rest from reference TRBV7-9 and TRBJ2-2 gives the full variable domain: DTGVSQNPRHKITKRGQNVTFRCDPISEHNRLYWYRQTLGQGPEFLTYFQNEAQLEKSRLLSDRFSAERPKGSFSTLEIQRTEQGDSAMYLCASSSSAGGITNTGELFFGEGSRLTVL.

This clone was detected many times. J is TRBJ2-3 and V is TRBV6-4; TRBD2 matches at 7 bases. CDR3 length: 14 amino acids. Germline V gene sequence: CDR1 MRHNA, CDR2 SNTAGT. V was pared by 4 bases and J by 4 bases, with 5 bases of the junction left unmatched. The CDR3 DNA sequence: TGTGCCAGCAGTGCGGCGGGAGCACCAGATACGCAGTATTTT. The encoded protein is CASSAAGAPDTQYF.

The chain has TRBV6-1 and TRBJ2-1; D gene ambiguous. V lost 0 bases and J 0 bases, leaving 15 bases between the germline ends. Germline loops: CDR1 MNHNS, CDR2 SASEGT. CDR3 size: 18 residues. The CDR3 DNA follows: TGTGCCAGCAGTGAAGCGCTTCTAAGCCTTAGCTCCTACAATGAGCAGTTCTTC. As protein: CASSEALLSLSSYNEQFF.